The 24 T cell receptor beta chains below all came from one sample that was sequenced in a study of shared clonotypes between healthy human individuals. Using immunoSEQ multiplex PCR, the repertoire was profiled, and TCRdb retains in-frame clones only, with some absent. The repertoire has approximately 2,000,000 clones, 85% to 95% of them found once; the top ten carry 0.3% to 0.4%. The sequencing input was naive CD4+ T cells from PBMCs. Subset reported: CD45RA+ positively selected. These receptors were taken from a man aged 18 to 30 in good health. Some clones in this sample may be carry-over from other donors' samples.

The chain is built from TRBV30 and TRBJ2-7; the D is unclear. Trimming left V 5 bases short and J 5 bases short, with 10 bases between. This CDR3 has 11 amino acids. CDR1 and CDR2 (germline): GTSNPN, SVGIG (reference sequence). CDR3 nucleotides: TGTGCCTGGGCCCGGACCCACGAGCAGTACTTC. Translating it yields CAWARTHEQYF.

The chain recombines TRBV18 with TRBJ2-3; D gene unclear. Germline V gene lookup returns CDR1 KGHSH and CDR2 LQKENI. The V gene lost 3 bases and the J gene lost 1 base, with 8 bases spanning the gap. The length of the CDR3 is 14 residues. In DNA, the CDR3 is TGTGCCAGCTCACCGTCGTCTCGCACAGATACGCAGTATTTT. It codes for CASSPSSRTDTQYF.

The chain uses TRBV2 and TRBJ1-5; a possible D gene is TRBD1 (6 bases). The CDR3 extends over 16 amino acids. V was cut by 3 bases and J by 1 base, with 13 bases left in between. Germline CDR1 and CDR2: SNHLY and FYNNEI. This CDR3 is CASSEYREASNQPQHF. Written as DNA, the CDR3 is TGTGCCAGCAGTGAGTACAGGGAGGCGAGCAATCAGCCCCAGCATTTT.

This chain joins TRBV7-2 and TRBJ2-3; D unclear. V lost 5 bases and J lost 0, with 12 bases in between. CDR1 and CDR2 (germline): SGHTA, FQGNSA. The CDR3 covers 15 residues. The CDR3 DNA is TGTGCCAGCAGCCCATTCGGAACTAGCACAGATACGCAGTATTTT. This sequence encodes CASSPFGTSTDTQYF.

The chain is built from TRBV7-3 and TRBJ2-1; no clear D gene. Germline assignment: CDR1 SGHTA and CDR2 FQGTGA. This CDR3 comprises 14 residues. Trimming removed 3 bases at V and 0 bases at J, with 6 bases between. CDR3 sequence reads: CASSFYSSYNEQFF. CDR3 DNA sequence: TGTGCCAGCAGCTTTTACTCCTCCTACAATGAGCAGTTCTTC.

The chain employs TRBV6-6 and TRBJ1-1; 7 nucleotides line up with TRBD1. In germline, CDR1 is MNHNY, CDR2 SVGAGI (reference sequence). The CDR3 consists of 13 residues. The V gene end was trimmed by 5 bases and the J gene end by 5 bases; junction bases not matched to a gene: 5. Here the CDR3 DNA reads TGTGCCAGCAGTCGGGAACAGGGGACTGAAGCTTTCTTT. Translated: CASSREQGTEAFF.

The gene calls are TRBV7-3 and TRBJ1-4, with D tentatively TRBD1 (5 bases). The germline V gene encodes CDR1 SGHTA and CDR2 FQGTGA. Trimming took off 1 base at V and 8 bases at J, with 23 bases between the two ends. The CDR3 extends over 18 amino acids. The CDR3 coding sequence is TGTGCCAGCAGCTTAAAGGTCCAGGGAAACCGGCTAAAAGAAAAACTGTTTTTT. Its translation: CASSLKVQGNRLKEKLFF.

The rearrangement joins TRBV11-1 to TRBJ2-3; 7 bases align to TRBD2. Germline V CDR1 and CDR2: SGHAT, FQDESV (reference sequence). With V trimmed by 4 bases and J by 3 bases, 1 base remained unmatched. The CDR3 loop spans 13 amino acids. CDR3 DNA sequence: TGTGCCAGCAGCTCGGGAGGTACAGATACGCAGTATTTT. Translation gives CASSSGGTDTQYF. The variable domain in full, with the rest retrieved from reference TRBV11-1 and TRBJ2-3, is EAEVAQSPRYKITEKSQAVAFWCDPISGHATLYWYRQILGQGPELLVQFQDESVVDDSQLPKDRFSAERLKGVDSTLKIQPAELGDSAMYLCASSSGGTDTQYFGPGTRLTVL.

For this clone: The sample carries other DNA sequences with the same CDR3. The V gene is TRBV18, the J gene TRBJ2-1; the match to TRBD2 covers 7 bases. Germline V lookup: CDR1 KGHSH, CDR2 LQKENI. CDR3 size: 13 residues. The V gene end was trimmed by 1 base and the J gene end by 8 bases; junction bases not matched to a gene: 2. This chain's CDR3 is CASSPLAGDEQFF. DNA of the CDR3: TGTGCCAGCTCACCACTAGCGGGCGATGAGCAGTTCTTC.

V usage is TRBV10-3 and J usage is TRBJ2-7; 8 nucleotides align to TRBD1. Trimming cost V 5 bases and J 3 bases; bases outside gene matches: 3. The CDR3 is 13 residues long. Germline V gene lookup returns CDR1 ENHRY and CDR2 SYGVKD. DNA for the CDR3: TGTGCCATCAGTCGGGGACAGGTCTACGAGCAGTACTTC. Translation: CAISRGQVYEQYF.

The V call is TRBV5-1, the J call TRBJ2-3; no firm D call. Germline lookup yields CDR1 SGHRS and CDR2 YFSETQ. Trimming removed 7 bases from V and 2 bases from J, with 11 bases in between. This CDR3 contains 13 residues. Here the CDR3 reads CASVSPPTDTQYF. The DNA of the CDR3 is TGCGCCAGCGTGTCCCCCCCCACAGATACGCAGTATTTT.

CDR3: CASSLSGTLNEQFF. As DNA, the CDR3 is TGCGCCAGCAGCCTGTCGGGGACATTAAATGAGCAGTTCTTC. This chain connects TRBV5-1 to TRBJ2-1, with a tentative D call TRBD1 (6 bases). Trimming took 4 bases from V and 7 from J, leaving 15 bases between them. This CDR3 has 14 amino acids. Germline-derived CDR1 and CDR2 are SGHRS and YFSETQ.

The chain carries TRBV29-1 and TRBJ1-4, with no clear D. The germline gives CDR1 SQVTM, CDR2 ANQGSEA. V was pared by 7 bases and J by 7 bases, with 10 bases between. The CDR3 sequence is 11 residues long. The CDR3 DNA is TGCAGCGGCCGGAGTAGTGAAAAACTGTTTTTT. It encodes CSGRSSEKLFF.

The chain is built from TRBV15 and TRBJ1-1; perhaps TRBD1 as D (6 bases). The CDR3 contains 17 residues. Germline V gene lookup returns CDR1 LNHNV and CDR2 YYDKDF (reference sequence). The V end was cut by 0 bases, the J end by 0 bases, with 14 bases between. The chain's CDR3 is CATSRDRGRGLNTEAFF. In DNA, the CDR3 is TGTGCCACCAGCAGAGATCGTGGGAGGGGGTTGAACACTGAAGCTTTCTTT.

CDR3 nucleotides: TGTGCCAGCAGTTACGGTCGGGGAACTCACTACGAGCAGTACTTC. As protein: CASSYGRGTHYEQYF. This chain joins TRBV6-5 and TRBJ2-7; perhaps TRBD2 as D (5 bases). The CDR3 consists of 15 residues. Trimming took off 2 bases at V and 3 bases at J, with 14 bases between the two ends. Germline V CDR1 and CDR2: MNHEY, SVGAGI.

V gene TRBV10-3 combines with J gene TRBJ2-1; tentative D call: TRBD2 (6 bases). Trimming removed 0 bases at V and 0 bases at J, with 9 bases between. Germline V gene data show CDR1 as ENHRY and CDR2 as SYGVKD. The CDR3 runs 16 residues. The CDR3 nucleotides read TGTGCCATCAGTGAGTCGGTTAGCGGCTCCTACAATGAGCAGTTCTTC. As protein: CAISESVSGSYNEQFF.

Of note for this clone: Other nucleotide sequences in the sample specify the same CDR3. The V gene is TRBV6-6, the J gene TRBJ1-4, with D possibly being TRBD1 (6 bases). Per germline, CDR1 MNHNY and CDR2 SVGAGI (reference sequence). V lost 0 bases, J lost 3 bases, and 8 bases lay in between. The CDR3 consists of 15 residues. Here the CDR3 DNA reads TGTGCCAGCAGTTACTCGAGACAGGCTAATGAAAAACTGTTTTTT. Translation: CASSYSRQANEKLFF.

The table lists this clone with a count of one. Additional DNA sequences in this sample encode the identical CDR3. The V call is TRBV6-1, the J call TRBJ2-5; no clear D. The germline gives CDR1 MNHNS, CDR2 SASEGT. V dropped 1 base and J dropped 5 bases, with 11 bases sitting between them. CDR3 size: 14 residues. The CDR3 coding sequence is TGTGCCAGCAGTGAAGACCGGGTCCTGGAGACCCAGTACTTC. It translates to CASSEDRVLETQYF.

The chain uses TRBV4-3 and TRBJ2-1; maybe TRBD2 (5 bases). This CDR3 has 14 residues. V shed 0 bases and J shed 6 bases, with 9 bases lying between them. Germline loops: CDR1 LGHNA, CDR2 YSLEER. The CDR3 nucleotides read TGCGCCAGCAGCCAAGATGGAGGTAGCAATGAGCAGTTCTTC. Protein: CASSQDGGSNEQFF.

CDR3 nucleotide sequence: TGTGCCAGCCGGGACATCCAAGAGACCCAGTACTTC. Encoded protein: CASRDIQETQYF. The chain recombines TRBV6-9 with TRBJ2-5; TRBD1 might be the D (6 bases). CDR1 and CDR2 (germline): MNHGY, SVAAGI. The CDR3 contains 12 residues. Trimming left V 8 bases short and J 1 base short, with 8 bases between.

The J gene is TRBJ2-1, the V gene TRBV4-1, with TRBD2 matching over 10 bases. The CDR3 is made up of 17 amino acids. The V segment lost 2 bases and the J segment 0 bases; nucleotides outside the gene matches: 4. Germline CDR1 and CDR2: MGHRA and YSYEKL. The DNA of the CDR3 is TGCGCCAGCAGCCAACCCTCTAGCGGGAGCTCCTACAATGAGCAGTTCTTC. This sequence encodes CASSQPSSGSSYNEQFF.

The rearrangement links TRBV18 to TRBJ1-2, with D maybe TRBD1 (5 bases). Looked up from germline, CDR1 is KGHSH and CDR2 is LQKENI. V was shortened by 3 bases and J by 0 bases, with 8 bases between the two germline ends. The CDR3 length is 14 residues. The CDR3 DNA sequence: TGTGCCAGCTCACCGGTCAGGGCTAACTATGGCTACACCTTC. Protein sequence: CASSPVRANYGYTF.

This CDR3 reads CASSLDPGSHQPQHF. The DNA of the CDR3 is TGCGCCAGCAGCTTGGACCCAGGGTCCCATCAGCCCCAGCATTTT. This chain links TRBV5-1 with TRBJ1-5; perhaps TRBD1 as D (5 bases). With 0 bases removed from V and 5 bases from J, the gap between germline ends came to 12 bases. The CDR3 contains 15 residues. Germline values: CDR1 SGHRS, CDR2 YFSETQ.

The gene calls are TRBV30 and TRBJ1-3; tentatively, D is TRBD1 (6 bases). V shed 2 bases and J shed 0 bases, with 14 bases lying between them. The length of the CDR3 is 16 residues. Germline CDR1 reads GTSNPN; CDR2 reads SVGIG (reference sequence). DNA of the CDR3: TGTGCCTGGAGTCCCCCGGGACACAGCTCTGGAAACACCATATATTTT. Protein: CAWSPPGHSSGNTIYF.